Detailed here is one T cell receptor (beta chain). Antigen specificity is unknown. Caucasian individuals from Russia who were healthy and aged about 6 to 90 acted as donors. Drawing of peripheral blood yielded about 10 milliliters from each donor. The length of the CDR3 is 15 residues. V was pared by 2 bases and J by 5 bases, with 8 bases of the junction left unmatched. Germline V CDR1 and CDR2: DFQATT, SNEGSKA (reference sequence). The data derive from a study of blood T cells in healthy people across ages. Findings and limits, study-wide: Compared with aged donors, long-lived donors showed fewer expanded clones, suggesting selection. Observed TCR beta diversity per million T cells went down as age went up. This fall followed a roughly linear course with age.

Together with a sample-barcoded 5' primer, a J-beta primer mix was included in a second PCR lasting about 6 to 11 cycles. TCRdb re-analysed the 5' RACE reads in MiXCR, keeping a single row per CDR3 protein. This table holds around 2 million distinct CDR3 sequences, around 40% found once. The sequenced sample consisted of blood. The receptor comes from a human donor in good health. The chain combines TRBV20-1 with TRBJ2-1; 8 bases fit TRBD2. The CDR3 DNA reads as TGCAGTGCTAGACGGGGCGGGGGGTTCAACAATGAGCAGTTCTTC. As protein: CSARRGGGFNNEQFF.